The T cell receptor (beta chain) under discussion was sequenced for a study of blood T cell repertoires in COVID-19 (dated by TCRdb to 2020 to 2021). Some background on the complete study: Samples from collaborators originated in the United States, Italy and Spain and spanned both the acute and convalescent phases of COVID-19. The prospective study material was composed of cDNA or gDNA derived from T cells, B-cell-depleted T cells, or PBMCs. Deeply sampled blood TCRbeta repertoires from subjects exposed to, actively infected with, or recovered from COVID-19 were included in the dataset. A freely available public database, intended as a resource for researchers studying the immune response to SARS-CoV-2, is where the repertoires were released. Samples were obtained from the ongoing ImmuneRACE study (first 160 participants) and from 1,254 subjects provided by 6 global collaborators. Sample metadata almost always included a de-identified subject ID, COVID-19 status, age in years and sex. HLA class I and class II types, where available, came from metadata supplied by the sample provider rather than from assay-based typing.

Overall study outcomes, separate from this receptor: Clinical and demographic metadata were provided uncurated, with the amount varying by source and participant.

Points on this clone: It lacks a known antigen. Nothing much larger sits one base from this clone, and base qualities are not available.

Whole blood was collected in K2EDTA tubes by collaborating institutions according to the institutions' own protocols. For TCRbeta analysis, collaborators shipped samples in one of three forms: frozen whole blood, isolated PBMCs, or DNA extracted from either of those sample types. TCRbeta CDR3 regions were amplified from genomic DNA using the immunoSEQ Assay, a bias-controlled multiplex PCR. As for how the authors treated the data: Nucleated cell counts per sample were estimated from amplification of reference gene primers within the assay. To quantify the absolute abundance of each unique TCRbeta CDR3 rearrangement, sequence reads were collapsed and filtered. For each sample, productive Simpson clonality was calculated as the square root of Simpson's diversity index over productive rearrangements. Sourced from immuneACCESS, this table was stored by TCRdb with only in-frame sequences that have V and J called. A share of the clones is absent; for the studies checked, an unresolved V gene accounts for under half, and the remainder has no known explanation. V and J calls and clone size are as listed in that table; D and trimming were resolved from the DNA. This sample holds under 150,000 clones; roughly 80% were observed only once. Of the sample, 2% to 2.5% falls within the top ten clones.

Measured from the cysteine to the phenylalanine, the CDR3 is 14 residues long. CDR3 DNA only is kept here, 42 bases in frame from base 1. V and J are truncated by 3 bases and 0 bases respectively, leaving an intervening sequence of 8 bases. Looking up the germline V gene yields CDR1 KGHSH and CDR2 LQKENI. The receptor's source is a man aged 30 to 39 with acute or convalescent COVID-19. The chain is made from TRBV18 and TRBJ1-2; the D region possibly corresponds to TRBD1 (6 bases align). Sequencing input: peripheral blood. The CDR3 corresponds to CASSPGHSNYGYTF. In nucleotide form, the sequence is TGTGCCAGCTCACCGGGACACTCTAACTATGGCTACACCTTC.